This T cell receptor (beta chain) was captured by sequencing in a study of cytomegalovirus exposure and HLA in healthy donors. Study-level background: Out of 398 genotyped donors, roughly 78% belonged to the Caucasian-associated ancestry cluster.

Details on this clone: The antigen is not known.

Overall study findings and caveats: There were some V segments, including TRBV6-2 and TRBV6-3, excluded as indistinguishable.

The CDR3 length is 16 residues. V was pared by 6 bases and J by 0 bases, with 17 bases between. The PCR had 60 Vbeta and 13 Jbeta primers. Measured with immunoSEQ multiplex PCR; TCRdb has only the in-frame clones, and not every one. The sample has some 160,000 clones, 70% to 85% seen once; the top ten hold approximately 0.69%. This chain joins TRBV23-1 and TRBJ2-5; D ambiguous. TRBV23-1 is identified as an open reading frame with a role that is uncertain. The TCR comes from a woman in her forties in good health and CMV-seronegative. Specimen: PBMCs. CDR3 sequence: CASSQTAKANQETQYF. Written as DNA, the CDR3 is TGCGCCAGCAGCCAGACTGCGAAGGCCAACCAAGAGACCCAGTACTTC.